These T cell receptor beta chains were read from a single sample in a study of CD8 T cells in Susac syndrome. Each CDR3 protein is one row after TCRdb ran MiXCR on the immunoSEQ multiplex PCR reads. The sample holds about 160,000 distinct CDR3 sequences, roughly 95% seen once. Sample: CD4+ T cells from PBMCs. The receptors derive from a human donor in good health. Each CDR3 is given with its conserved first and last residue. The order of the fields is J gene, V gene, D gene, clone size, CDR3 DNA, CDR3 protein. A D gene is named only where the DNA matches it firmly. Size is stated for part of the rows, as once, few or many counts, or as a class when the clone is expanded.

j_gene: TRBJ1-2; v_gene: TRBV9; d_gene: -; abundance: -; CDR3nt: TGTGCCAGCAGCGTAGAGGCGGGGGCAGTCTATGGCTACACCTTC; CDR3aa: CASSVEAGAVYGYTF
j_gene: TRBJ1-4; v_gene: TRBV14; d_gene: -; abundance: -; CDR3nt: TGTGCCAGCAGCCAAGATCAATCGACTCTTAATGAAAAACTGTTTTTT; CDR3aa: CASSQDQSTLNEKLFF
j_gene: TRBJ2-7; v_gene: TRBV3-1; d_gene: TRBD1; abundance: -; CDR3nt: TGTGCCAGCACCCGGACAGGGCCCTACGAGCAGTACTTC; CDR3aa: CASTRTGPYEQYF
j_gene: TRBJ1-1; v_gene: TRBV19; d_gene: TRBD1; abundance: -; CDR3nt: TGTGCCAGTCAGCCGTACAGGGGAACGGACACTGAAGCTTTCTTT; CDR3aa: CASQPYRGTDTEAFF
j_gene: TRBJ2-2; v_gene: TRBV5-1; d_gene: -; abundance: -; CDR3nt: TGCGCCAGCGGAGTCGACACCGGGGAGCTGTTTTTT; CDR3aa: CASGVDTGELFF
j_gene: TRBJ2-5; v_gene: TRBV28; d_gene: -; abundance: -; CDR3nt: TGTGCCAGTTCAGGTACCGAAGAGACCCAGTACTTC; CDR3aa: CASSGTEETQYF
j_gene: TRBJ1-1; v_gene: TRBV29-1; d_gene: TRBD1; abundance: -; CDR3nt: TGCAGCTCCACGACAGGGCTCGTGAACACTGAAGCTTTCTTT; CDR3aa: CSSTTGLVNTEAFF
j_gene: TRBJ1-3; v_gene: TRBV9; d_gene: TRBD1; abundance: -; CDR3nt: TGTGCCAGCACAGGGGGGGACCGTCAGGCTGTATTT; CDR3aa: CASTGGDRQAVF
j_gene: TRBJ1-1; v_gene: TRBV7-2; d_gene: -; abundance: -; CDR3nt: TGTGCCACCAAACCCCGCGCTGGGGACACTGAAGCTTTCTTT; CDR3aa: CATKPRAGDTEAFF
j_gene: TRBJ1-5; v_gene: TRBV23-1; d_gene: -; abundance: -; CDR3nt: TGCGCCAGCGGACCGGGGGGTCGGCGCAATCAGCCCCAGCATTTT; CDR3aa: CASGPGGRRNQPQHF
j_gene: TRBJ1-2; v_gene: TRBV20-1; d_gene: TRBD1; abundance: -; CDR3nt: TGCAGTGCTAGAGACCCGGGACAGGGGCGTAATGGCTACACCTTC; CDR3aa: CSARDPGQGRNGYTF
j_gene: TRBJ2-4; v_gene: TRBV7-2; d_gene: -; abundance: -; CDR3nt: TGTGCCAGCAGCTTTCTATGGGGTGGCGCCAAAAACATTCAGTACTTC; CDR3aa: CASSFLWGGAKNIQYF
j_gene: TRBJ2-3; v_gene: TRBV10-3; d_gene: TRBD2; abundance: -; CDR3nt: TGTGCCACCTGGACTAGCCAAAGCACAGATACGCAGTATTTT; CDR3aa: CATWTSQSTDTQYF
j_gene: TRBJ2-1; v_gene: TRBV19; d_gene: -; abundance: -; CDR3nt: TGTGCCAGTAGTACCCAATTGTACAATGAGCAGTTCTTC; CDR3aa: CASSTQLYNEQFF
j_gene: TRBJ2-3; v_gene: TRBV7-2; d_gene: -; abundance: once; CDR3nt: TGTGCCAGCAGCCCCGGTTACACAGATACGCAGTATTTT; CDR3aa: CASSPGYTDTQYF
j_gene: TRBJ2-2; v_gene: TRBV20-1; d_gene: TRBD2; abundance: -; CDR3nt: TGCAGTGCTAAGGGACTAGCGGGGGGGCCGGACACCGGGGAGCTGTTTTTT; CDR3aa: CSAKGLAGGPDTGELFF
j_gene: TRBJ2-7; v_gene: TRBV19; d_gene: -; abundance: -; CDR3nt: TGTGCCAGTAGTCCGGGACCTACCTACGAGCAGTACTTC; CDR3aa: CASSPGPTYEQYF
j_gene: TRBJ2-3; v_gene: TRBV6-2/TRBV6-3; d_gene: -; abundance: -; CDR3nt: TGTGCCAGCAGGGGACCGGCCATGGTCACGCAGTATTTT; CDR3aa: CASRGPAMVTQYF
j_gene: TRBJ2-1; v_gene: TRBV5-4; d_gene: TRBD2; abundance: -; CDR3nt: TGTGCCAGCAGCATGACTAGCGGGGGGCTCGATGAGCAGTTCTTC; CDR3aa: CASSMTSGGLDEQFF
j_gene: TRBJ2-3; v_gene: TRBV29-1; d_gene: -; abundance: -; CDR3nt: TGCAGCGTTGAATGGGGACGGGATACGCAGTATTTT; CDR3aa: CSVEWGRDTQYF
j_gene: TRBJ2-7; v_gene: TRBV6-1; d_gene: TRBD1; abundance: -; CDR3nt: TGTGCCAGCAGACGGGAGGACAGGGGTTCTTACGAGCAGTACTTC; CDR3aa: CASRREDRGSYEQYF
j_gene: TRBJ2-5; v_gene: TRBV7-6; d_gene: -; abundance: -; CDR3nt: TGTGCCAGCAGCGTGGATAGCGAAGAGACCCAGTACTTC; CDR3aa: CASSVDSEETQYF